This T cell receptor (beta chain) was retrieved from a study of Ad26.COV2.S vaccination and SARS-CoV-2 variants. At the level of the study: In the study, Ad26.COV2.S was injected intramuscularly once, or twice 56 days apart.

Data came from immunoSEQ multiplex PCR; TCRdb stores just in-frame clones and leaves some out. The table lists about 680,000 clones, 89% of them singletons. The treatment was: roughly 18 received Ad26.COV2.S at low or high dose, single or two shots; roughly 5 received placebo; per-sample allocation not given. Following the first vaccine or placebo injection, samples were taken on day 63. Vaccination employed an Ad26 vector expressing the Wuhan-strain SARS-CoV-2 spike. Material: peripheral blood, obtained in a trial of Ad26.COV2.S vaccine versus placebo. This receptor was taken from a person between 18 and 59 years old who received the Ad26.COV2.S COVID-19 vaccine or a placebo.

CDR3 residues: CAITGTSSPGGELFF. The CDR3 region has the DNA TGTGCCATCACAGGGACTAGCTCTCCGGGCGGGGAGCTGTTTTTT. The genes are TRBV10-3 and TRBJ2-2, with 9 positions matching TRBD2. This CDR3 comprises 15 residues. CDR1 is ENHRY, CDR2 SYGVKD, per germline. The trim removed 7 bases at V and 7 bases at J, leaving 10 bases unmatched.